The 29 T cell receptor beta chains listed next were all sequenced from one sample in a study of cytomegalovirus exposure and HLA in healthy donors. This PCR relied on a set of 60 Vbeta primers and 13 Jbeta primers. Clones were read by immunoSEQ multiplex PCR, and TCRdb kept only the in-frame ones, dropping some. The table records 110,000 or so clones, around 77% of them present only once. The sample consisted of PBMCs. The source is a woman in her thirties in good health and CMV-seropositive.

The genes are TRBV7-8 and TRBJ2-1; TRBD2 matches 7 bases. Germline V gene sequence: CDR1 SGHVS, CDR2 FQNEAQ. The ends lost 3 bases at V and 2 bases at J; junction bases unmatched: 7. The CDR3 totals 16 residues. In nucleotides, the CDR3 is TGTGCCAGCAGCTTCCTGGCTAGCGGAACCTACAATGAGCAGTTCTTC. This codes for CASSFLASGTYNEQFF.

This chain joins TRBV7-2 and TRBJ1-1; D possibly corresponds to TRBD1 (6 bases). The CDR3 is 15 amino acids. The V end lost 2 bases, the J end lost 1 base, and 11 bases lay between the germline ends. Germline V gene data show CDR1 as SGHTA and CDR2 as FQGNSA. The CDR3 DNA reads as TGTGCCAGCAGCTTAAGCAGGGGAGCGAACACTGAAGCTTTCTTT. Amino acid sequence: CASSLSRGANTEAFF.

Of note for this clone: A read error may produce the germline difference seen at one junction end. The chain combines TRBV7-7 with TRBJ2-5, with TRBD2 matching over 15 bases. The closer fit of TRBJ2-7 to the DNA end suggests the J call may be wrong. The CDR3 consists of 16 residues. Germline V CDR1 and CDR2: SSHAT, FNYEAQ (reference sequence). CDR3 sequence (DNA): TGTGCTAGCAGTCCTGGACTAGCGGGAGGGCCCGACGAGCAGTACTTC. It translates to CASSPGLAGGPDEQYF.

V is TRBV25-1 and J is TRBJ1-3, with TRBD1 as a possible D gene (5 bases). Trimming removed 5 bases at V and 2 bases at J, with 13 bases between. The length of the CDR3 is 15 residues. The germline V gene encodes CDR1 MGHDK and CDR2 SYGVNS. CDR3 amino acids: CASSQTQAPGNTIYF. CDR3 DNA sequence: TGTGCCAGCAGTCAAACACAGGCCCCTGGAAACACCATATATTTT.

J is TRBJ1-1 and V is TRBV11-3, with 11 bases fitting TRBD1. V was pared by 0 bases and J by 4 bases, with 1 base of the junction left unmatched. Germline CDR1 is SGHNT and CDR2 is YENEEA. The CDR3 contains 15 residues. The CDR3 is CASSLEGTGGTEAFF. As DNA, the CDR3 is TGTGCCAGCAGCTTAGAAGGGACAGGGGGCACTGAAGCTTTCTTT.

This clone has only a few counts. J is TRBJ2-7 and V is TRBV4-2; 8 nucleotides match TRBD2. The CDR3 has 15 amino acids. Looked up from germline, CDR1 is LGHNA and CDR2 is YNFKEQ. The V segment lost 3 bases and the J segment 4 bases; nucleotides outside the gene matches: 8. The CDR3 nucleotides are TGTGCCAGCAGCCACGGTCGGGAGGGCCCATACGAGCAGTACTTC. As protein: CASSHGREGPYEQYF.

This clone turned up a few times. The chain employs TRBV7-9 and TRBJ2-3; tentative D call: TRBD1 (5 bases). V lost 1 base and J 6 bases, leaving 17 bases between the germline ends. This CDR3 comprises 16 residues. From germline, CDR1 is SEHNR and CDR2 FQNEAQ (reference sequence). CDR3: CASSLVGAARADTQYF. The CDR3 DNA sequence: TGTGCCAGCAGCTTAGTAGGGGCTGCCAGAGCGGATACGCAGTATTTT.

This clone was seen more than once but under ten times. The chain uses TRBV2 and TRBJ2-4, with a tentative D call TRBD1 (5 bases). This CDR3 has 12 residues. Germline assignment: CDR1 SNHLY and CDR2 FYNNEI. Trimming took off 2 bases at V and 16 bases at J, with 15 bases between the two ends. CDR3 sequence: CASSEYRTRIYF. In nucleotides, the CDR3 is TGTGCCAGCAGTGAATACAGGACGAGGATTTACTTC.

In DNA form, the CDR3 reads TGTGCCAGCTCAATACAGGGGAACACTGAAGCTTTCTTT. It encodes CASSIQGNTEAFF. This chain links TRBV18 with TRBJ1-1; maybe TRBD1 (6 bases). Looked up from germline, CDR1 is KGHSH and CDR2 is LQKENI. Trimming shortened V by 5 bases and J by 1 base, and 8 bases separated the two germline ends. The CDR3 covers 13 residues.

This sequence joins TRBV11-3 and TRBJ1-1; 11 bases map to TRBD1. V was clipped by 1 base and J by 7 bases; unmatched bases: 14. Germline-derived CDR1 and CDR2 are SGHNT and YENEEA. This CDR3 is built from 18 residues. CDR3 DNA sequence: TGTGCCAGCAGCTTAGTAATGGGACAGGGGGTTGAAACCGGTGAAGCTTTCTTT. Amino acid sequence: CASSLVMGQGVETGEAFF.

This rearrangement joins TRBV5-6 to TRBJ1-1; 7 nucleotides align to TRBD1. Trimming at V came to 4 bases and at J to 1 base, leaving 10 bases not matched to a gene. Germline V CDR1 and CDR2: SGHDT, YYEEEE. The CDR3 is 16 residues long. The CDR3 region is CASSPEVRGPNTEAFF. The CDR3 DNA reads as TGTGCCAGCAGCCCCGAGGTGAGGGGGCCGAACACTGAAGCTTTCTTT.

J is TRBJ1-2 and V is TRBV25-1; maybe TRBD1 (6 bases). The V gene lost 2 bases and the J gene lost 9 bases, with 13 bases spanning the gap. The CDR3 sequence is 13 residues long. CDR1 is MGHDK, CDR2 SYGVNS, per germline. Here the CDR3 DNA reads TGTGCCAGCAGTGAAGGGGGGCGGGGGAGCTACACCTTC. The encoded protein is CASSEGGRGSYTF.

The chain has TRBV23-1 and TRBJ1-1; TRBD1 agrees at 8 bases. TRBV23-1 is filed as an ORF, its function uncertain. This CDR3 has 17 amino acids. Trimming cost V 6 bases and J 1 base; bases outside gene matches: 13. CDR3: CASSRNWTGRRNTEAFF. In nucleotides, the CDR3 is TGCGCCAGCAGCCGAAACTGGACAGGGAGGAGGAACACTGAAGCTTTCTTT.

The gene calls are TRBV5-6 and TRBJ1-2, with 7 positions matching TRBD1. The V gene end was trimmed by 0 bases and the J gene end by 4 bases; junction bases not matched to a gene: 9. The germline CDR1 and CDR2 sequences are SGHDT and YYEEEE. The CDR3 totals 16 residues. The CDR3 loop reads CASSLGGTEVTYGYTF. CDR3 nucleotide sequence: TGTGCCAGCAGCTTGGGTGGGACAGAAGTCACCTATGGCTACACCTTC. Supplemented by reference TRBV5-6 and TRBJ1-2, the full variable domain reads DAGVTQSPTHLIKTRGQQVTLRCSPKSGHDTVSWYQQALGQGPQFIFQYYEEEERQRGNFPDRFSGHQFPNYSSELNVNALLLGDSALYLCASSLGGTEVTYGYTFGSGTRLTVV.

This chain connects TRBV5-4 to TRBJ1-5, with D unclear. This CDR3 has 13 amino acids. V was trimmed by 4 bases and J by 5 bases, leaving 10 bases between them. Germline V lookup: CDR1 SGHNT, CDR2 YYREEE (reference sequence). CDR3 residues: CASSRGGDQPQHF. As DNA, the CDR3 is TGTGCCAGCAGCAGAGGAGGAGATCAGCCCCAGCATTTT.

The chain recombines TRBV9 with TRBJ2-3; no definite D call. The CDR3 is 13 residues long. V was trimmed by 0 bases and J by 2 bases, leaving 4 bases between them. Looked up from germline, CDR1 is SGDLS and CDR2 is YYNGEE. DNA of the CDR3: TGTGCCAGCAGCGTAGGGGCCACAGATACGCAGTATTTT. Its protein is CASSVGATDTQYF.

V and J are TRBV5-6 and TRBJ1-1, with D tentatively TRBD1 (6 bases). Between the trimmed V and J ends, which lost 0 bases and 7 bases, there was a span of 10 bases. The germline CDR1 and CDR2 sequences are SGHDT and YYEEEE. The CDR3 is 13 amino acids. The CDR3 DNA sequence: TGTGCCAGCAGCTTGGACAGGGTAGGTGAAGCTTTCTTT. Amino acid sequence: CASSLDRVGEAFF.

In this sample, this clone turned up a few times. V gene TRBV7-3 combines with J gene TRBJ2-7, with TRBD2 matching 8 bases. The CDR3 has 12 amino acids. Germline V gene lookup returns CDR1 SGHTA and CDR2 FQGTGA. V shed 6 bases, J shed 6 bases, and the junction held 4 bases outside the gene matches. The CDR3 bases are TGTGCCAGCAGGGATACTAGCGGCGAGCAGTACTTC. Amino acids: CASRDTSGEQYF.

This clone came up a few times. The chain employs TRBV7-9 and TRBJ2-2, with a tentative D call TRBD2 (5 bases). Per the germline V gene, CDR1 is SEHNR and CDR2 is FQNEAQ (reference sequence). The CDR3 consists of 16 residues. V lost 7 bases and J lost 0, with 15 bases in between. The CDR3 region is CASTYWPGTNTGELFF. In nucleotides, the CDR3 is TGTGCCAGCACCTATTGGCCCGGGACGAACACCGGGGAGCTGTTTTTT.

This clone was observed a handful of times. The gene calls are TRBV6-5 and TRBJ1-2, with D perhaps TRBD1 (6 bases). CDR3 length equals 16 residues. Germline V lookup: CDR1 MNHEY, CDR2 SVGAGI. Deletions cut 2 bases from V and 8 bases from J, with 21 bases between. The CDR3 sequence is CASSYTPGHMTEGYTF. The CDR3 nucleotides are TGTGCCAGCAGTTACACTCCGGGACATATGACAGAAGGCTACACCTTC.

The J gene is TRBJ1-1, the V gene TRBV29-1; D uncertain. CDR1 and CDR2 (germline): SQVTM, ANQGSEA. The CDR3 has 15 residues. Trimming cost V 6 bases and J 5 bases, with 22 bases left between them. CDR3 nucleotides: TGCAGCGTGGGCCCTCTGGGTGGGTTTCTGACTGAAGCTTTCTTT. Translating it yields CSVGPLGGFLTEAFF.

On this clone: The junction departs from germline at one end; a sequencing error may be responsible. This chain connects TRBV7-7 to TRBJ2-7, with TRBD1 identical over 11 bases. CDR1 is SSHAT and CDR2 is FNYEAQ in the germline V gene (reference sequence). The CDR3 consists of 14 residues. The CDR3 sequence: CASSLGQGAHEQYF. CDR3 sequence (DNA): TGTGCTAGCAGCCTTGGACAGGGGGCACACGAGCAGTACTTC.

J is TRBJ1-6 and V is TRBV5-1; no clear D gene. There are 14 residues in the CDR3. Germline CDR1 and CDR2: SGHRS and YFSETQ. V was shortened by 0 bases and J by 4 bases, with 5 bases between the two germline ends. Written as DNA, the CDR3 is TGCGCCAGCAGCTTGGACGGGTATAATTCACCCCTCCACTTT. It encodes CASSLDGYNSPLHF. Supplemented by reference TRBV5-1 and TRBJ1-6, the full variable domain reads KAGVTQTPRYLIKTRGQQVTLSCSPISGHRSVSWYQQTPGQGLQFLFEYFSETQRNKGNFPGRFSGRQFSNSRSEMNVSTLELGDSALYLCASSLDGYNSPLHFGNGTRLTVT.

As DNA, the CDR3 is TGTGCCAGTAGTCGCTCCGGGACAGGGGGGGTGTACACCTTC. This encodes CASSRSGTGGVYTF. V is TRBV19 and J is TRBJ1-2, with TRBD1 matching 11 bases. This CDR3 has 14 residues. Germline V gives CDR1 LNHDA, CDR2 SQIVND (reference sequence). V lost 5 bases and J lost 11; bases outside the gene matches: 10.

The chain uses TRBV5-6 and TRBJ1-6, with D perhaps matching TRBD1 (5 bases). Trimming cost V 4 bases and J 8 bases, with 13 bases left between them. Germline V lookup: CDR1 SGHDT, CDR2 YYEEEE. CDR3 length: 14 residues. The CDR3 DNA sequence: TGTGCCAGCAGCCTCATCAGGGCTGATTCACCCCTCCACTTT. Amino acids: CASSLIRADSPLHF.

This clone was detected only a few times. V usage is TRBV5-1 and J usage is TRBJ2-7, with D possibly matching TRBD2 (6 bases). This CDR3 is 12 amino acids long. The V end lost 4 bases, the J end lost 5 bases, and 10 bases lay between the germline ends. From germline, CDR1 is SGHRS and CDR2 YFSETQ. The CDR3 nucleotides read TGCGCCAGCAGCCCTCCGGGGGACGAGCAGTACTTC. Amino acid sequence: CASSPPGDEQYF.

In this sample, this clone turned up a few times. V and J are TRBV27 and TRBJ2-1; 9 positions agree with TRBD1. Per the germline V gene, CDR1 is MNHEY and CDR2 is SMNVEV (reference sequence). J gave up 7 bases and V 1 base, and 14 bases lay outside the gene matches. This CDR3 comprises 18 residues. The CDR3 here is CASSLLHPGQGYGNEQFF. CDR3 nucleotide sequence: TGTGCCAGCAGTTTATTGCATCCCGGACAGGGGTACGGTAATGAGCAGTTCTTC.

The CDR3: CASSQTETSPIPDTQYF. For the CDR3, the DNA is TGTGCCAGCAGCCAAACGGAGACTAGTCCAATCCCAGATACGCAGTATTTT. The chain has TRBV4-2 and TRBJ2-3; D is possibly TRBD2 (6 bases). The CDR3 is 17 residues long. The V gene's germline CDR1 is LGHNA and CDR2 YNFKEQ. The V gene lost 2 bases and the J gene lost 4 bases, with 19 bases spanning the gap.

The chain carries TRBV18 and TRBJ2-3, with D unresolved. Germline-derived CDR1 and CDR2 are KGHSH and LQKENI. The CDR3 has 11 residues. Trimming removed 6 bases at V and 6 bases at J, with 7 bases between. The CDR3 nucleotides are TGTGCCAGCTCCCCCGGTGATACGCAGTATTTT. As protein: CASSPGDTQYF. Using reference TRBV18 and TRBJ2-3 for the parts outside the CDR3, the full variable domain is NAGVMQNPRHLVRRRGQEARLRCSPMKGHSHVYWYRQLPEEGLKFMVYLQKENIIDESGMPKERFSAEFPKEGPSILRIQQVVRGDSAAYFCASSPGDTQYFGPGTRLTVL.